This is a list of T cell receptor beta chains from one sample in a study of T cell responses to AZD1222 COVID-19 vaccine. Assay: immunoSEQ multiplex PCR; the TCRdb copy retains only in-frame clones and omits some. The table records some 140,000 clones, just under 95% of them present only once. The sequencing used peripheral blood, collected 28 days after the second AZD1222 dose. The source is an adult who received the AZD1222 COVID-19 vaccine. Both conserved end residues are trimmed from each CDR3. The order of the fields is D gene, J gene, CDR3 length, V gene, CDR3 protein. A D gene is named only where the DNA matches it firmly.

.,TRBJ1-2,11,TRBV14,ASSQQVNYGYT
TRBD2,TRBJ2-1,13,TRBV7-6,ASSFGAGGQGEQF
TRBD1,TRBJ1-1,12,TRBV7-9,ASTHRGRDTEAF
TRBD1,TRBJ1-1,12,TRBV2,ASQLGTENTEAF
.,TRBJ2-6,16,TRBV28,ASSLFPASGAGANVLT
.,TRBJ2-1,14,TRBV19,ASSNGGRSSYNEQF
.,TRBJ1-1,9,TRBV30,AWGGALEAF
.,TRBJ1-2,12,TRBV18,ASSPLPENYGYT
.,TRBJ2-1,14,TRBV24-1,ATSAYGTDLYNEQF
.,TRBJ1-5,13,TRBV7-2,ASSLMGQRNQPQH
.,TRBJ1-1,9,TRBV5-1,ASSLGFGTF
TRBD1,TRBJ1-2,12,TRBV27,ASSPDRANYGYT
.,TRBJ2-7,11,TRBV9,ASSVGAGYEQY
.,TRBJ1-3,13,TRBV3-1/TRBV3-2,ASSQDSVSGNTIY
TRBD2,TRBJ2-1,12,TRBV6-2/TRBV6-3,ASSFMGLPMEQF
TRBD1,TRBJ1-2,12,TRBV20-1,SASGQGGLQGYT
TRBD1,TRBJ1-1,11,TRBV10-3,AISDPDREGAF
TRBD2,TRBJ2-1,14,TRBV18,ASSQSGTRTYNEQF
.,TRBJ1-2,15,TRBV5-1,ASSPLGREGGGYGYT
TRBD2,TRBJ2-5,13,TRBV4-1,ASSLGASGIETQY
.,TRBJ1-1,14,TRBV2,ASSEWVSALNTEAF
.,TRBJ2-3,10,TRBV27,ASTGPQGTQY
.,TRBJ1-2,18,TRBV4-3,ASSQDSEIGAWGGFYGYT
TRBD1,TRBJ2-7,13,TRBV28,ASTSPRQGSYEQY
TRBD1,TRBJ1-2,13,TRBV6-2/TRBV6-3,ASSIDREGVGGYT
.,TRBJ1-1,11,TRBV12-3/TRBV12-4,ASSKSIYTEAF
TRBD1,TRBJ1-4,15,TRBV5-8,ASSLGTGLGAVQKLF
.,TRBJ1-6,10,TRBV7-9,ASSTGDSPLH
.,TRBJ1-2,11,TRBV27,ASSLLGNNGYT
.,TRBJ2-3,14,TRBV28,ASHTGLSLSTDTQY
.,TRBJ1-4,11,TRBV10-3,AIKARTNEKLF
.,TRBJ2-3,13,TRBV6-1,ASSELGTGRDTQY
.,TRBJ2-3,16,TRBV3-1/TRBV3-2,ASSQEPGLSLDSDTQY
.,TRBJ1-2,14,TRBV5-5,ASSWTLSSANYGYT
.,TRBJ2-1,10,TRBV10-1,ASKGSYNEQF
TRBD1,TRBJ1-4,12,TRBV7-2,ASSDDRGRAKLF
.,TRBJ1-2,10,TRBV6-5,ASSYEGEGYT
.,TRBJ1-2,13,TRBV7-6,ASSVRPDSTYGYT
TRBD2,TRBJ2-5,13,TRBV27,ASSELAPIFRTQY
.,TRBJ1-1,13,TRBV27,ASSVTGNLNTEAF
.,TRBJ1-6,12,TRBV9,ASSVARDNSPLH
.,TRBJ1-2,11,TRBV7-8,ASSLDSHAGYT
TRBD1,TRBJ1-5,12,TRBV6-1,ASSERQGNQPQH
.,TRBJ1-2,12,TRBV30,AWSGASSNYGYT
.,TRBJ1-1,11,TRBV12-3/TRBV12-4,ASSLLGVSEAF
.,TRBJ1-2,13,TRBV5-4,AVRRPTEPNYGYT
TRBD2,TRBJ2-7,14,TRBV5-5,ASSFARGGHSYEQY
.,TRBJ2-6,11,TRBV6-6,ASRVSGANVLT
.,TRBJ1-6,13,TRBV4-3,ASSQGGGIDSPLH
.,TRBJ1-5,13,TRBV28,ASSLVTSSNQPQH
.,TRBJ1-6,11,TRBV12-5,ASGLVGGSPLH
.,TRBJ2-5,14,TRBV19,ASSSQQGMGRETQY
.,TRBJ1-1,10,TRBV29-1,SVSPGGTEAF
TRBD1,TRBJ1-4,12,TRBV6-2/TRBV6-3,ASSIDREDEKLF
TRBD1,TRBJ1-2,12,TRBV7-2,ASSFSEGASGYT
.,TRBJ1-1,12,TRBV20-1,SASSGGMNTEAF
.,TRBJ2-3,8,TRBV4-1,ASGADTQY
.,TRBJ1-1,9,TRBV30,AWTRGTEAF